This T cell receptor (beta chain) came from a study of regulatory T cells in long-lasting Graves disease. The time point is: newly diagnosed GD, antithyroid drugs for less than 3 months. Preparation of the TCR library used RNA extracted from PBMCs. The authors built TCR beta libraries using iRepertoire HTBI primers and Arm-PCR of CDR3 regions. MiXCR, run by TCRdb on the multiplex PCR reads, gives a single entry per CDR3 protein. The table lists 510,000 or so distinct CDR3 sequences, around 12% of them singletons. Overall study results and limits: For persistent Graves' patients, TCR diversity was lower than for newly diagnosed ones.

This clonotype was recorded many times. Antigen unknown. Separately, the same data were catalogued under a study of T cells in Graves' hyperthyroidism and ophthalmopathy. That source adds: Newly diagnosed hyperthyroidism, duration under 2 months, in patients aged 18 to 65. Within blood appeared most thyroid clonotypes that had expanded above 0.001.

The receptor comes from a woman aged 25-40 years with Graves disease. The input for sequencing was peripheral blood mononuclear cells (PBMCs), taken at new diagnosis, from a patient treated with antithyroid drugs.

DNA of the CDR3: TGTGCCTGGAGCCTGGGACTGTACAATGAGCAGTTCTTC. Its translation is CAWSLGLYNEQFF. V and J are TRBV30 and TRBJ2-1, with D possibly TRBD2 on 6 matching bases. CDR1 GTSNPN and CDR2 SVGIG come from the germline V gene (reference sequence). V was trimmed by 3 bases and J by 4 bases, leaving 10 bases between them. CDR3 length equals 13 residues.